This entry describes one T cell receptor beta chain. Antigen: not known. The data belong to a study of T cells in Graves' hyperthyroidism and ophthalmopathy. Study conclusions and caveats: The model's output predicted ophthalmopathy at a median of 6.5 months prior to onset.

Regions amplified from RNA transcripts were the TCR beta CDR3 regions. In the first-round RT-PCR of the TCR CDR3, the HTBI primer set was used. TCRdb redid the calling of the multiplex PCR reads with MiXCR, one entry per CDR3 protein. This sample carries approximately 510,000 distinct CDR3 sequences, around 43% of them seen once, and the ten largest clones take 44%. This TCR was recovered from an adult woman with Graves' disease, either hyperthyroidism or ophthalmopathy (not recorded which). Sequenced material: peripheral blood or thyroid tissue (not recorded which).

CDR3 residues: CSARDLPRTGQPQHF. The CDR3 DNA reads TGCAGTGCTAGAGACCTCCCCCGGACCGGTCAGCCCCAGCATTTT. The gene calls are TRBV20-1 and TRBJ1-5; D call uncertain. Trimming stripped 0 bases from V and 6 bases from J, with 15 bases between. The CDR3 is made up of 15 amino acids. Germline CDR1 is DFQATT and CDR2 is SNEGSKA (reference sequence).